What follows are 20 T cell receptor beta chains derived from one specimen sequenced in a study of T cell clonality in common variable immunodeficiency. Sequenced by immunoSEQ multiplex PCR; TCRdb stores in-frame clones only, minus some. The sample is made up of tens of thousands of clones, none counted only once. The sequencing sample was made of peripheral blood mononuclear cells. All receptors derive from a person between 18 and 75 years old in good health.

This clone was counted at least ten times. The missing CDR3 end, 3 residues past where the read stops, is filled in from the germline J gene. The chain couples TRBV30 to TRBJ1-4; D might be TRBD1 (5 bases). The CDR3 consists of 14 residues. The V end lost 3 bases, the J end lost 5 bases, and 13 bases lay between the germline ends. The germline gives CDR1 GTSNPN, CDR2 SVGIG (reference sequence). The part of the CDR3 DNA that was read is TGTGCCTGGAGGCGTAAACAGGACAATGAAAAA. It yields the protein CAWRRKQDNEK. The full CDR3 is CAWRRKQDNEKLFF.

There are many counts of this clone. The read ends 3 residues before the CDR3 terminus; that terminus is restored from the germline J gene. The gene calls are TRBV6-1 and TRBJ1-5, with 10 bases lining up with TRBD1. Unmatched junction bases numbered 7, after V lost 8 bases and J lost 3 bases. This CDR3 contains 15 residues. Per the germline V gene, CDR1 is MNHNS and CDR2 is SASEGT. The CDR3 reads CASREGTGVNQPQHF. Partial CDR3 DNA: TGTGCCAGCCGGGAAGGGACAGGGGTCAATCAGCCC.

This clone came up many times. The covered CDR3 bases are TGTGCCAGCATTTCCGGGACAGTGAACACTGAA. Residues: CASISGTVNTE. The whole CDR3 sequence is CASISGTVNTEAFF. The rearrangement joins TRBV6-2 or TRBV6-3 to TRBJ1-1; 7 positions agree with TRBD1. From the germline J gene comes the end of the CDR3, since the read stops 3 residues before it. The CDR3 spans 14 residues. The V segment lost 7 bases and the J segment 0 bases; nucleotides outside the gene matches: 5. Per the germline V gene, CDR1 is MNHEY and CDR2 is SVGEGT.

This clone was found many times. The CDR3 end lies 3 residues beyond the end of the read and is filled in from the germline J gene. This chain uses TRBV19 with TRBJ1-2; D uncertain. Trimming cost V 4 bases and J 0 bases, with 6 bases left between them. The CDR3 is made up of 13 amino acids. Germline loops: CDR1 LNHDA, CDR2 SQIVND (reference sequence). The covered CDR3 bases are TGTGCCAGTAGTACTTCCCCTAACTATGGC. It yields the protein CASSTSPNYG. The entire CDR3 protein reads CASSTSPNYGYTF.

This clone showed up many times. The read terminates 3 residues ahead of where the CDR3 ends, so the germline J gene completes it. This chain links TRBV19 with TRBJ1-2, with D perhaps TRBD1 (5 bases). CDR1 LNHDA and CDR2 SQIVND come from the germline V gene (reference sequence). Between the trimmed V and J ends, which lost 7 bases and 5 bases, there was a span of 26 bases. The CDR3 runs to 17 residues. The CDR3 here is CASNLIGGTTLEYGYTF. CDR3 DNA, as far as it was read: TGTGCCAGTAATTTAATCGGGGGTACCACTTTAGAGTATGGC.

A remark on this clone: Read sequence stops 3 residues before the CDR3 end, and the germline J gene provides the missing end. The chain carries TRBV20-1 and TRBJ2-3; 12 bases agree with TRBD2. The CDR3 loop spans 19 amino acids. CDR1 is DFQATT, CDR2 SNEGSKA, per germline (reference sequence). The CDR3: CSARRLILAGGQVQETQYF. The CDR3 bases that were read are TGCAGTGCTAGAAGGTTAATTCTAGCGGGGGGGCAAGTCCAAGAGACG.

Many counts were recorded for this clone. The CDR3 extends 3 residues past the end of the read, so its final part is completed from the germline J gene. This chain connects TRBV14 to TRBJ2-7; 8 bases are a match to TRBD2. The CDR3 is 17 residues long. Germline V CDR1 and CDR2: SGHDN, FVKESK. Trimming at V came to 0 bases and at J to 1 base, leaving 8 bases not matched to a gene. The DNA read from the CDR3 is TGTGCCAGCAGCCAAGAGCTTCCCACTAGCGGTTCCTACGAG. Translated: CASSQELPTSGSYE. Given in full, the CDR3 is CASSQELPTSGSYEQYF.

This clone came up many times. The covered CDR3 bases are TGCGCCAGCAGCCCAGGGGTAGGGGTTGAATCCGAG. Amino acids: CASSPGVGVESE. From start to end, the CDR3 is CASSPGVGVESEQYF. The chain employs TRBV5-1 and TRBJ2-7, with a weak D call TRBD1 (6 bases). Sequencing ends 3 residues short of the CDR3 end; the germline J gene provides the rest. The CDR3 runs 15 residues. V was pared by 4 bases and J by 6 bases, with 20 bases between. Per germline, CDR1 SGHRS and CDR2 YFSETQ.

This clone has a count of ten or more. The read falls 3 residues short of the CDR3 end, and the missing part is taken from the germline J gene. The chain combines TRBV20-1 with TRBJ2-3; perhaps TRBD2 as D (7 bases). The V gene's germline CDR1 is DFQATT and CDR2 SNEGSKA (reference sequence). The CDR3 consists of 16 residues. The sequenced CDR3 bases are TGCAGTGCTGGCCTTCGGCCGGGGGGCAACCAAGAGACG. This encodes CSAGLRPGGNQET. The full CDR3 is CSAGLRPGGNQETQYF.

This clone was counted at least ten times. The missing CDR3 end, 3 residues past where the read stops, is filled in from the germline J gene. J is TRBJ1-5 and V is TRBV30, with D perhaps matching TRBD1 (5 bases). This CDR3 is 16 amino acids long. The germline V gene encodes CDR1 GTSNPN and CDR2 SVGIG (reference sequence). The V gene lost 2 bases and the J gene lost 7 bases, with 21 bases spanning the gap. The covered CDR3 bases are TGTGCCTGGAGTACTGGTGGGGCCAGCCAAGTACAGCCC. Its translation: CAWSTGGASQVQP. The whole CDR3 protein reads CAWSTGGASQVQPQHF.

This clone was observed many times. The sequence runs out 3 residues before the end of the CDR3; the remainder is reconstructed from the germline J gene. J is TRBJ1-4 and V is TRBV9; 7 bases align to TRBD1. V gave up 0 bases and J gave up 3 bases; unmatched junction bases: 2. Germline V gives CDR1 SGDLS, CDR2 YYNGEE. The CDR3 length is 15 residues. CDR3 in amino acids: CASSVADRANEKLFF. CDR3 bases read: TGTGCCAGCAGCGTAGCCGACAGGGCTAATGAAAAA.

This clone has at least ten counts. The CDR3 is cut off 3 residues early in the read; its end comes from the germline J gene. The gene calls are TRBV13 and TRBJ2-1; TRBD2 agrees at 8 bases. There are 15 residues in the CDR3. Germline-derived CDR1 and CDR2 are PRHDT and FYEKMQ (reference sequence). V shed 7 bases, J shed 7 bases, and the junction held 12 bases outside the gene matches. The part of the CDR3 DNA that was read is TGTGCCAGCACCTGGGGACTAGAGGGGACTAATGAG. It specifies CASTWGLEGTNE. The full CDR3 protein is CASTWGLEGTNEQFF.

Notes on this clone: The read ends 3 residues before the CDR3 terminus; that terminus is restored from the germline J gene. The chain joins TRBV18 to TRBJ1-5; TRBD1 might be the D (6 bases). Germline V gene lookup returns CDR1 KGHSH and CDR2 LQKENI. Trimming shortened V by 3 bases and J by 2 bases, and 11 bases separated the two germline ends. This CDR3 is built from 15 residues. CDR3 residues: CASSPTDSGNQPQHF. The sequenced part of the CDR3 DNA is TGTGCCAGCTCACCGACGGACAGTGGCAATCAGCCC.

This clone was found many times. The missing CDR3 end, 3 residues past where the read stops, is filled in from the germline J gene. The chain employs TRBV5-1 and TRBJ1-1; TRBD1 might be the D (6 bases). Per germline, CDR1 SGHRS and CDR2 YFSETQ. The CDR3 has 15 residues. The DNA read from the CDR3 is TGCGCCAGCAGCTCAGACGCAGGGGTCAACGGGGAA. Its translation: CASSSDAGVNGE. The CDR3 reads in full as CASSSDAGVNGEAFF.

This clone was found many times. The CDR3 end falls 3 residues outside the read, so it is completed with the germline J gene. The V call is TRBV7-2, the J call TRBJ2-7; TRBD2 aligns across 10 bases. Germline CDR1 is SGHTA and CDR2 is FQGNSA. The J segment lost 3 bases and the V segment lost 3 bases, leaving 5 bases of the junction unmatched. The CDR3 totals 15 residues. The CDR3 loop is CASSFTSGAHYEQYF. The DNA read from the CDR3 is TGTGCCAGCAGCTTTACTAGCGGGGCTCACTACGAG.

This clone was observed at least ten times. The CDR3 end falls 3 residues outside the read, so it is completed with the germline J gene. The chain couples TRBV23-1 to TRBJ1-2; 9 bases line up with TRBD1. TRBV23-1 is flagged as an ORF with uncertain function. Losses at the gene ends were 4 bases for V and 3 bases for J; bases not matched to a gene: 18. The CDR3 spans 19 residues. Here the CDR3 reads CASSLKPPGKDRGYYGYTF. CDR3 bases read: TGCGCCAGCAGTCTAAAGCCTCCCGGTAAGGACAGGGGATACTATGGC.

In this sample, this clone turned up many times. The read comes to an end 3 residues before the CDR3 does, leaving the germline J gene to fill in the end. The genes are TRBV18 and TRBJ1-2; 7 positions match TRBD1. Germline values: CDR1 KGHSH, CDR2 LQKENI. The CDR3 runs 13 residues. The covered CDR3 bases are TGTGCCAGCTCACCTGACAGGGCGCGGGGC. Translated, it gives CASSPDRARG. The full CDR3 reads CASSPDRARGYTF. The variable domain in full, with the rest retrieved from reference TRBV18 and TRBJ1-2, is NAGVMQNPRHLVRRRGQEARLRCSPMKGHSHVYWYRQLPEEGLKFMVYLQKENIIDESGMPKERFSAEFPKEGPSILRIQQVVRGDSAAYFCASSPDRARGYTFGSGTRLTVV.

There are many counts of this clone. The CDR3 end is not reached by the read, which stops 3 residues before it; the germline J gene fills it in. The chain couples TRBV6-2 or TRBV6-3 to TRBJ2-7; 8 bases fit TRBD1. The CDR3 sequence is 11 residues long. V was clipped by 8 bases and J by 6 bases; unmatched bases: 3. From germline, CDR1 is MNHEY and CDR2 SVGEGT. This chain's CDR3 is CASRTGGEQYF. CDR3 bases read: TGTGCCAGCCGAACAGGGGGCGAG.

Many counts were recorded for this clone. The missing CDR3 end, 3 residues past where the read stops, is filled in from the germline J gene. The chain employs TRBV7-3 and TRBJ2-7; 11 positions match TRBD2. This CDR3 has 16 amino acids. Germline V gene sequence: CDR1 SGHTA, CDR2 FQGTGA. V dropped 4 bases and J dropped 0; count of bases not matched to a gene: 5. The CDR3: CASSSAGTSGSYEQYF. The CDR3 bases that were read are TGTGCCAGCAGCTCCGCCGGGACTAGCGGCTCCTACGAG.

This clone was counted at least ten times. The DNA read from the CDR3 is TGTGCCAGCTCACCATCGCCAGACACTGAA. Amino acid sequence: CASSPSPDTE. The CDR3 as a whole reads CASSPSPDTEAFF. J is TRBJ1-1 and V is TRBV18; D unclear. The CDR3 end is not reached by the read, which stops 3 residues before it; the germline J gene fills it in. The V gene's germline CDR1 is KGHSH and CDR2 LQKENI. This CDR3 has 13 amino acids. V lost 2 bases to trimming and J lost 3 bases, with 7 bases between them.